These 18 T cell receptor beta chains were all obtained from the same sample, sequenced in a study of cytomegalovirus exposure and HLA in healthy donors. With 60 Vbeta and 13 Jbeta primers, the PCR was carried out. TCRdb keeps only in-frame clones here, not all; method: immunoSEQ multiplex PCR. Among fewer than 200,000 clones listed, roughly 71% were seen once. Sequencing was carried out using PBMCs. These receptor sequences come from a male donor in good health and CMV-seropositive.

This chain joins TRBV4-1 and TRBJ1-3; 8 nucleotides align to TRBD1. Germline V gives CDR1 MGHRA, CDR2 YSYEKL. This CDR3 comprises 15 residues. The trim removed 8 bases at V and 2 bases at J, leaving 8 bases unmatched. CDR3 coding DNA: TGCGCCAGCCGCACCCCAGGGGGCGCTGGAAACACCATATATTTT. Its protein is CASRTPGGAGNTIYF.

J is TRBJ2-3 and V is TRBV25-1; D ambiguous. The CDR3 totals 12 residues. Trimming left V 2 bases short and J 5 bases short, with 5 bases between. CDR1 and CDR2 (germline): MGHDK, SYGVNS. The chain's CDR3 is CASSEVKDTQYF. The CDR3 DNA reads as TGTGCCAGCAGTGAAGTAAAAGATACGCAGTATTTT.

A few counts support this clone. The genes are TRBV5-1 and TRBJ1-1, with 7 bases fitting TRBD1. The CDR3 is made up of 15 amino acids. Germline V CDR1 and CDR2: SGHRS, YFSETQ. V trimming: 3 bases; J trimming: 2 bases; junction bases outside the gene matches: 7. Here the CDR3 DNA reads TGCGCCAGCAGCTCTACAGGGGCGACAAACACTGAAGCTTTCTTT. Protein product: CASSSTGATNTEAFF.

This clone appeared a few times. The gene calls are TRBV7-2 and TRBJ1-6; D is possibly TRBD1 (5 bases). The CDR3 extends over 16 amino acids. V dropped 1 base and J dropped 5 bases, with 12 bases sitting between them. The V gene's germline CDR1 is SGHTA and CDR2 FQGNSA. The CDR3: CASSLGAGPNNSPLHF. Here the CDR3 DNA reads TGTGCCAGCAGCTTAGGGGCGGGACCTAATAATTCACCCCTCCACTTT.

This clone was picked up one time. V and J are TRBV30 and TRBJ2-5; TRBD1 is a possible D gene (5 bases). CDR1 GTSNPN and CDR2 SVGIG come from the germline V gene (reference sequence). This CDR3 has 15 amino acids. V shed 1 base and J shed 4 bases, with 16 bases lying between them. CDR3 protein: CAWSGRRFGAETQYF. Here the CDR3 DNA reads TGTGCCTGGAGTGGACGACGGTTTGGGGCAGAGACCCAGTACTTC.

This clone appeared once. V gene TRBV4-2 combines with J gene TRBJ1-5; 10 bases align to TRBD1. J gave up 6 bases and V 1 base, and 3 bases lay outside the gene matches. The CDR3 is 15 amino acids. CDR1 is LGHNA, CDR2 YNFKEQ, per germline. The CDR3 spells CASSQVTGGSQPQHF. The CDR3 DNA reads TGTGCCAGCAGCCAAGTGACAGGGGGCAGTCAGCCCCAGCATTTT.

The V gene is TRBV2, the J gene TRBJ2-7; no clear D gene. Trimming cost V 4 bases and J 0 bases, with 7 bases left between them. The germline V gene has CDR1 SNHLY and CDR2 FYNNEI. The CDR3 is 13 amino acids. This CDR3 reads CASSVSSSYEQYF. CDR3 sequence (DNA): TGTGCCAGCAGTGTTTCGAGCTCCTACGAGCAGTACTTC. Filled out from reference TRBV2 and TRBJ2-7, the complete variable domain reads EPEVTQTPSHQVTQMGQEVILRCVPISNHLYFYWYRQILGQKVEFLVSFYNNEISEKSEIFDDQFSVERPDGSNFTLKIRSTKLEDSAMYFCASSVSSSYEQYFGPGTRLTVT.

The gene calls are TRBV7-3 and TRBJ2-3; TRBD2 agrees at 10 bases. J gave up 1 base and V 5 bases, and 6 bases lay outside the gene matches. CDR3 size: 16 residues. Germline assignment: CDR1 SGHTA and CDR2 FQGTGA. In DNA, the CDR3 is TGTGCCAGCAGCCCCCGTACTAGCGGGGGCACAGATACGCAGTATTTT. Its protein product is CASSPRTSGGTDTQYF.

This clone was found once. The rearrangement joins TRBV11-2 to TRBJ1-1, with D unclear. Per the germline V gene, CDR1 is SGHAT and CDR2 is FQNNGV. V shed 5 bases and J shed 1 base, with 5 bases lying between them. CDR3 size: 12 residues. The chain's CDR3 is CASSEGNTEAFF. CDR3 nucleotides: TGTGCCAGCAGCGAGGGGAACACTGAAGCTTTCTTT.

The chain uses TRBV5-1 and TRBJ2-5, with 7 bases matching TRBD2. The CDR3 is 10 residues long. Trimming cost V 4 bases and J 9 bases; bases outside gene matches: 0. The V gene's germline CDR1 is SGHRS and CDR2 YFSETQ. CDR3 in amino acids: CASSGGAQYF. CDR3 nucleotide sequence: TGCGCCAGCAGCGGGGGGGCCCAGTACTTC.

The J gene is TRBJ2-3, the V gene TRBV7-2; 9 nucleotides agree with TRBD2. CDR3 length: 17 amino acids. V shed 4 bases and J 2 bases; nucleotides not matched to a gene: 10. Germline V lookup: CDR1 SGHTA, CDR2 FQGNSA. DNA for the CDR3: TGTGCCAGCAGCTCCGAACCGACTAGCGGATTCACAGATACGCAGTATTTT. The encoded protein is CASSSEPTSGFTDTQYF.

This clone was observed a single time. The rearrangement links TRBV11-2 to TRBJ2-7, with TRBD1 matching over 11 bases. Germline CDR1 reads SGHAT; CDR2 reads FQNNGV. CDR3 length: 15 residues. V gave up 1 base and J gave up 6 bases; unmatched junction bases: 5. CDR3 DNA sequence: TGTGCCAGCAGCTTAGCGGGACAGGGGGGGCGCGAGCAGTACTTC. Translating gives CASSLAGQGGREQYF. The variable domain in full, with the rest retrieved from reference TRBV11-2 and TRBJ2-7, is EAGVAQSPRYKIIEKRQSVAFWCNPISGHATLYWYQQILGQGPKLLIQFQNNGVVDDSQLPKDRFSAERLKGVDSTLKIQPAKLEDSAVYLCASSLAGQGGREQYFGPGTRLTVT.

The gene calls are TRBV10-1 and TRBJ2-3; 11 bases line up with TRBD2. Germline V CDR1 and CDR2: WNHNN, SYGVQD (reference sequence). J lost 3 bases, V lost 5 bases, and 1 base had no gene match. CDR3 size: 14 residues. The DNA of the CDR3 is TGCGCCAGCAGTCCTAGCGGGGGGACAGATACGCAGTATTTT. It translates to CASSPSGGTDTQYF.

The chain has TRBV25-1 and TRBJ2-1; TRBD2 aligns across 12 bases. In germline, CDR1 is MGHDK, CDR2 SYGVNS. The CDR3 has 15 residues. The ends lost 2 bases at V and 6 bases at J; junction bases unmatched: 2. The CDR3 protein is CASSEASGGANEQFF. Written as DNA, the CDR3 is TGTGCCAGCAGTGAAGCTAGCGGGGGGGCCAATGAGCAGTTCTTC.

The chain links TRBV6-5 to TRBJ1-6; D is unresolved. Germline V gene data show CDR1 as MNHEY and CDR2 as SVGAGI. This CDR3 region has 14 residues. V was shortened by 6 bases and J by 11 bases, with 17 bases between the two germline ends. DNA of the CDR3: TGTGCCAGCAGGATAAACTGGGCTCTCCCACCCCTCCACTTT. It yields the protein CASRINWALPPLHF.

The chain recombines TRBV7-8 with TRBJ2-3; a weak D match, TRBD2 (5 bases). CDR3 length: 18 residues. The V gene lost 1 base and the J gene lost 6 bases, with 23 bases spanning the gap. Per the germline V gene, CDR1 is SGHVS and CDR2 is FQNEAQ. The DNA of the CDR3 is TGTGCCAGCAGCTTAGTTTTTCTGGGAGTGGAGTCTATCGATACGCAGTATTTT. Its protein product is CASSLVFLGVESIDTQYF.

V and J are TRBV14 and TRBJ2-5, with D uncertain. The V gene's germline CDR1 is SGHDN and CDR2 FVKESK. CDR3 size: 14 residues. The V end lost 3 bases, the J end lost 5 bases, and 13 bases lay between the germline ends. The chain's CDR3 is CASSQSISWETQYF. DNA of the CDR3: TGTGCCAGCAGCCAGAGCATCTCCTGGGAGACCCAGTACTTC.

The V and J genes are TRBV2 and TRBJ2-6; TRBD1 agrees at 7 bases. V was clipped by 5 bases and J by 4 bases; unmatched bases: 8. Germline V lookup: CDR1 SNHLY, CDR2 FYNNEI. CDR3 length: 16 residues. In DNA form, the CDR3 reads TGTGCCAGCAGTCGACAAGACAGGGCCGGGGCCAACGTCCTGACTTTC. Residues: CASSRQDRAGANVLTF.